This TCR beta chain appears in the sequencing data of a study of blood T cell repertoires in COVID-19. Across the whole study: Acute-phase and convalescent COVID-19 samples originated in the United States, Italy and Spain. Nucleic acid was either cDNA or gDNA, and it came from T cells, B-cell-depleted T cells, or PBMCs.

With 4 bases clipped from V and 7 bases from J, the junction kept 7 bases outside the gene matches. This CDR3 contains 14 residues. From germline, CDR1 is MNHEY and CDR2 SVGAGI. Original analysis: The authors estimated nucleated cell counts from reference gene primer amplification. Repertoires were generated with immunoSEQ multiplex PCR, while TCRdb's copy carries only in-frame clones and drops some. Clone size and V and J calls were adopted from that table, with D and trimming inferred from the DNA. The table has approximately 120,000 clones, approximately 82% seen once. This clone is labeled medium-sized.

The receptor's source is a woman aged 50 to 65 with acute or convalescent COVID-19. Sequencing input: peripheral blood. The rearrangement joins TRBV6-5 to TRBJ1-2; 9 bases are shared with TRBD1. The CDR3 DNA reads as TGTGCCAGCAGTTGGGACAGGGAAAGTAGTGGCTACACCTTC. Protein product: CASSWDRESSGYTF.